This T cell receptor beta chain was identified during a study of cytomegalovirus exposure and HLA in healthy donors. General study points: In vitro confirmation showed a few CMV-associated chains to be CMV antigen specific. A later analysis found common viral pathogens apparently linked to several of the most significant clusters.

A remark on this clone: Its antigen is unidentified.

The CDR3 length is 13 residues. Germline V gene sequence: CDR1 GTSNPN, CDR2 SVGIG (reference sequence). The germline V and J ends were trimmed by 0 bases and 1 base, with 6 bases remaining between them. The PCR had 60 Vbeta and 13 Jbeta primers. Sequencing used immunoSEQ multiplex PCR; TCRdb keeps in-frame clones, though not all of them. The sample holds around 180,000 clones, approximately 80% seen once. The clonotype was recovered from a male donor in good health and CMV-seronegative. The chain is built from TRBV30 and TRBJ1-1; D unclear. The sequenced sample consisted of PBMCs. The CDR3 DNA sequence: TGTGCCTGGAGTGTAAAAGCGAACACTGAAGCTTTCTTT. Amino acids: CAWSVKANTEAFF.